Listed below are T cell receptor beta chains from one sample, sequenced in a study of patients and donors after allogeneic stem cell transplantation. TCRdb reprocessed the RT-PCR reads with MiXCR, giving one entry per CDR3 protein. The table includes around 23,000 distinct CDR3 sequences, roughly two fifths detected once. The specimen sequenced was blood, either unsorted or a sorted T cell fraction (not recorded which). Receptors were obtained from a human donor who was either an allogeneic HSCT recipient or a stem cell or donor lymphocyte infusion donor (not recorded which). It is not recorded whose cells these are; they may come from a transplant donor. CDR3s include the opening cysteine and the closing phenylalanine or tryptophan. The order of the fields is CDR3 DNA, CDR3 protein, clone size, V gene, D gene, CDR3 length, J gene. The D gene is left open where the match is weak. A clone size is listed for some rows: how often the clone was seen (once, few, many), or a class if it is expanded.

DNA: TGTGCCAGTACTGGGTCCGTGACCGTTAACTATGGCTACACCTTC
CDR3: CASTGSVTVNYGYTF
size: .
V: TRBV19
D: .
length: 15
J: TRBJ1-2

DNA: TGTGCCAGCAGTCGACAGGGGGCCTACGAGCAGTACTTC
CDR3: CASSRQGAYEQYF
size: .
V: TRBV3-1
D: TRBD1
length: 13
J: TRBJ2-7

DNA: TGTGCCAGCCGGGATAACTCTGGAAACACCATATATTTT
CDR3: CASRDNSGNTIYF
size: .
V: TRBV6-5
D: .
length: 13
J: TRBJ1-3

DNA: TGTGCCAGCAGCTTGGCTAGCGGGAGGTACAATGAGCAGTTCTTC
CDR3: CASSLASGRYNEQFF
size: .
V: TRBV5-5
D: TRBD2
length: 15
J: TRBJ2-1

DNA: TGCGCCAGCAGCCTAAAGGACAGAGCAAATCAGCCCCAGCATTTT
CDR3: CASSLKDRANQPQHF
size: .
V: TRBV5-1
D: .
length: 15
J: TRBJ1-5

DNA: TGTGCCAGCAGCCCAGATATGGATTTTGAAGCTTTCTTT
CDR3: CASSPDMDFEAFF
size: few
V: TRBV11-2
D: .
length: 13
J: TRBJ1-1

DNA: TGTGCCAGCAGTCTCTTCGGGGGTGTAGGTGAAAAACTGTTTTTT
CDR3: CASSLFGGVGEKLFF
size: .
V: TRBV12-3/TRBV12-4
D: .
length: 15
J: TRBJ1-4

DNA: TGTGCCAGCAGTTTCTTCCCCTCAACCATATATTTT
CDR3: CASSFFPSTIYF
size: .
V: TRBV12-3/TRBV12-4
D: .
length: 12
J: TRBJ1-3

DNA: TGCGCCAGCAGCCAGGGGCCCTTCAGCGAGCAGTACTTC
CDR3: CASSQGPFSEQYF
size: .
V: TRBV5-1
D: .
length: 13
J: TRBJ2-7

DNA: TGTGCCAGCAGTCCAGGTCCTGACAATCAGCCCCAGCATTTT
CDR3: CASSPGPDNQPQHF
size: .
V: TRBV12-3/TRBV12-4
D: .
length: 14
J: TRBJ1-5

DNA: TGTGCCGCCCGGGACTCCGCGAACACCGGGGAGCTGTTTTTT
CDR3: CAARDSANTGELFF
size: few
V: TRBV10-3
D: .
length: 14
J: TRBJ2-2

DNA: TGTGCCAGCAGTTTAAGCCCCGGGACAGGGAATCAGCCCCAGCATTTT
CDR3: CASSLSPGTGNQPQHF
size: .
V: TRBV12-3/TRBV12-4
D: TRBD1
length: 16
J: TRBJ1-5

DNA: TGCGCCAGCAGCTTGGGGGACAGGGACCACTATGGCTACACCTTC
CDR3: CASSLGDRDHYGYTF
size: .
V: TRBV5-1
D: TRBD1
length: 15
J: TRBJ1-2

DNA: TGTGCCAGCAGCCCTCGTAGCGGGGTGTTTGAGCAGTTCTTC
CDR3: CASSPRSGVFEQFF
size: .
V: TRBV7-2
D: TRBD2
length: 14
J: TRBJ2-1

DNA: TGTGCCAGCAGTTTCGACAGGGTAGGGAATCAGCCCCAGCATTTT
CDR3: CASSFDRVGNQPQHF
size: few
V: TRBV6-6
D: TRBD1
length: 15
J: TRBJ1-5

DNA: TGTGCCAGCAGCTTAGGGGGACGGCACACTGAAGCTTTCTTT
CDR3: CASSLGGRHTEAFF
size: few
V: TRBV7-2
D: .
length: 14
J: TRBJ1-1

DNA: TGTGCCAGCAGCTTGGGGGGGGATAATTCACCCCTCCACTTT
CDR3: CASSLGGDNSPLHF
size: .
V: TRBV7-2
D: .
length: 14
J: TRBJ1-6

DNA: TGCGCCAGCAGTTGGTCCATGAACACTGAAGCTTTCTTT
CDR3: CASSWSMNTEAFF
size: .
V: TRBV5-1
D: .
length: 13
J: TRBJ1-1

DNA: TGTGCCAGCAGGAATGGATTGTCAACCTACGAGCAGTACTTC
CDR3: CASRNGLSTYEQYF
size: .
V: TRBV25-1
D: .
length: 14
J: TRBJ2-7

DNA: TGTGCCAGCAGTTACACAGGGACAGGGGGAAGACTGTTTTTT
CDR3: CASSYTGTGGRLFF
size: few
V: TRBV6-5
D: TRBD1
length: 14
J: TRBJ1-4

DNA: TGCGCCAGCAGCCAAGCGCCCCCCGCGGCCAGGAGGGAAAAACTGTTTTTT
CDR3: CASSQAPPAARREKLFF
size: .
V: TRBV4-1
D: .
length: 17
J: TRBJ1-4

DNA: TGTGCCAGCAGTTGGAGTTGGCTAGCGGGAGCCTACAATGAGCAGTTCTTC
CDR3: CASSWSWLAGAYNEQFF
size: few
V: TRBV6-5
D: TRBD2
length: 17
J: TRBJ2-1

DNA: TGTGCCAGCAACACAGGGGACCTCTCCTACGAGCAGTACTTC
CDR3: CASNTGDLSYEQYF
size: .
V: TRBV12-3/TRBV12-4
D: TRBD1
length: 14
J: TRBJ2-7

DNA: TGTGCCAGCAGCGTAGAACGGGAGGCCTCAGATACGCAGTATTTT
CDR3: CASSVEREASDTQYF
size: few
V: TRBV9
D: TRBD2
length: 15
J: TRBJ2-3

DNA: TGTGCCAGCAGCTTAGTGACAGGGGATGTTTCACCCCTCCACTTT
CDR3: CASSLVTGDVSPLHF
size: few
V: TRBV7-9
D: TRBD1
length: 15
J: TRBJ1-6

DNA: TGTGCCAGCAGTTTACTCTTGGGAAAACTGTTTTTT
CDR3: CASSLLLGKLFF
size: few
V: TRBV12-3/TRBV12-4
D: .
length: 12
J: TRBJ1-4

DNA: TGCGCCAGCAGCCGAATAGGATTTAATGAAAAACTGTTTTTT
CDR3: CASSRIGFNEKLFF
size: few
V: TRBV5-1
D: .
length: 14
J: TRBJ1-4

DNA: TGTGCCAGCAGTTACTCGACAACAGGGAGCACTGAAGCTTTCTTT
CDR3: CASSYSTTGSTEAFF
size: few
V: TRBV6-5
D: .
length: 15
J: TRBJ1-1

DNA: TGTGCCAGCAGCAAAAGACAGAATTCACCCCTCCACTTT
CDR3: CASSKRQNSPLHF
size: .
V: TRBV3-1
D: .
length: 13
J: TRBJ1-6

DNA: TGTGCCAGCAGTTTATGGAGGACCTATATCGGCAATGAGCAGTTCTTC
CDR3: CASSLWRTYIGNEQFF
size: few
V: TRBV27
D: .
length: 16
J: TRBJ2-1

DNA: TGTGCCAGCAGCGCCCAACAATGGAACACTGAAGCTTTCTTT
CDR3: CASSAQQWNTEAFF
size: few
V: TRBV9
D: .
length: 14
J: TRBJ1-1

DNA: TGTGCCAGCAGTTTAGAAGGGGAGGGGGGTATGGATACGCAGTATTTT
CDR3: CASSLEGEGGMDTQYF
size: .
V: TRBV12-3/TRBV12-4
D: .
length: 16
J: TRBJ2-3

DNA: TGCGCCAGCAGCGCCCAGGGACTACCGCAAGAGACCCAGTACTTC
CDR3: CASSAQGLPQETQYF
size: .
V: TRBV5-1
D: TRBD2
length: 15
J: TRBJ2-5

DNA: TGTGCCAGCAGCTTAGCGGGTCCTCGACGGGACGAGCAGTACTTC
CDR3: CASSLAGPRRDEQYF
size: .
V: TRBV7-9
D: .
length: 15
J: TRBJ2-7

DNA: TGTGCCAGCAGCGGCAGGGACTTCTATGGCTACACCTTC
CDR3: CASSGRDFYGYTF
size: .
V: TRBV9
D: .
length: 13
J: TRBJ1-2

DNA: TGTGCCAGCGGAATTAGCGGGGGGCTGTATGAGCAGTTCTTC
CDR3: CASGISGGLYEQFF
size: .
V: TRBV6-1
D: TRBD2
length: 14
J: TRBJ2-1

DNA: TGTGCCACCAGTGCCGGAGCGTACAGGGACAATGAGCAGTTCTTC
CDR3: CATSAGAYRDNEQFF
size: .
V: TRBV24-1
D: .
length: 15
J: TRBJ2-1

DNA: TGTGCCAGCAGTTACAGACCCGGGGATCAGCCCCAGCATTTT
CDR3: CASSYRPGDQPQHF
size: few
V: TRBV6-6
D: .
length: 14
J: TRBJ1-5

DNA: TGCGCCAGCAGCGCGCTCGGGACAGGGGTCAAACTGTTTTTT
CDR3: CASSALGTGVKLFF
size: .
V: TRBV5-1
D: TRBD1
length: 14
J: TRBJ1-4

DNA: TGTGCCAGCAGCCAAAGTCCAGGGAACAATCAGCCCCAGCATTTT
CDR3: CASSQSPGNNQPQHF
size: few
V: TRBV3-1
D: .
length: 15
J: TRBJ1-5

DNA: TGTGCCAGCAGGGAAGGGACAGTCGAGCAGTACTTC
CDR3: CASREGTVEQYF
size: few
V: TRBV2
D: TRBD1
length: 12
J: TRBJ2-7

DNA: TGCAGTGCCAGGACACACAGAAGGGAAAAACTGTTTTTT
CDR3: CSARTHRREKLFF
size: .
V: TRBV20-1
D: .
length: 13
J: TRBJ1-4

DNA: TGCGCCAGCCGGACAGGGGGCGTTCTTGGTGGCTACACCTTC
CDR3: CASRTGGVLGGYTF
size: .
V: TRBV5-1
D: TRBD1
length: 14
J: TRBJ1-2

DNA: TGCGCCAGCAGCCTGCTGGGGGGCAAAGCCAAAAACATTCAGTACTTC
CDR3: CASSLLGGKAKNIQYF
size: .
V: TRBV5-1
D: .
length: 16
J: TRBJ2-4

DNA: TGCGCCAGCAGCCAAGATCTGGGGGACAGGGAGCGTGAAAAACTGTTTTTT
CDR3: CASSQDLGDREREKLFF
size: .
V: TRBV4-1
D: TRBD1
length: 17
J: TRBJ1-4

DNA: TGTGCCAGCAGCATCTACGACAGGCTGAACACTGAAGCTTTCTTT
CDR3: CASSIYDRLNTEAFF
size: few
V: TRBV7-9
D: .
length: 15
J: TRBJ1-1

DNA: TGCAGCGTTATGCAGGTTAACACTGAAGCTTTCTTT
CDR3: CSVMQVNTEAFF
size: .
V: TRBV29-1
D: .
length: 12
J: TRBJ1-1

DNA: TGTGCCAGCAGCTTACGGACAGTTATGAACACTGAAGCTTTCTTT
CDR3: CASSLRTVMNTEAFF
size: .
V: TRBV5-5
D: .
length: 15
J: TRBJ1-1

DNA: TGCGCCAGCAGGACAGGGACCTATGGCTACACCTTC
CDR3: CASRTGTYGYTF
size: few
V: TRBV10-2
D: TRBD1
length: 12
J: TRBJ1-2

DNA: TGCGCCAGCAGCTCGCAGGGAGTACCCTACGAGCAGTACTTC
CDR3: CASSSQGVPYEQYF
size: few
V: TRBV5-1
D: .
length: 14
J: TRBJ2-7

DNA: TGCAGTGCTAGAAGGGCAGGGGGTTCTGAAGCTTTCTTT
CDR3: CSARRAGGSEAFF
size: .
V: TRBV20-1
D: TRBD1
length: 13
J: TRBJ1-1

DNA: TGCAGTGCTAGCGGGGACAGGGGCAATCAGCCCCAGCATTTT
CDR3: CSASGDRGNQPQHF
size: few
V: TRBV20-1
D: TRBD1
length: 14
J: TRBJ1-5

DNA: TGTGCCAGCAGCTTAGCTGGGGCCAACGTCCTGACTTTC
CDR3: CASSLAGANVLTF
size: .
V: TRBV11-2
D: .
length: 13
J: TRBJ2-6

DNA: TGTGCCAGCAGCTTACAGGGGGTTGGAAACACCATATATTTT
CDR3: CASSLQGVGNTIYF
size: .
V: TRBV7-9
D: TRBD1
length: 14
J: TRBJ1-3